This T cell receptor (beta chain) was sequenced for a study of radiation and T cells in renal cell carcinoma. Whole-study findings and limits: Top tumor clonotypes rose in blood 2 weeks post-radiation, then contracted.

Regarding time point: blood 4 weeks post-SBRT, at nephrectomy. Treatment defined: 15 Gy SBRT to primary tumor, nephrectomy 4 weeks later. Nephrectomy followed 15 Gy stereotactic body radiation by 4 weeks. Repertoires were generated with immunoSEQ multiplex PCR, while TCRdb's copy carries only in-frame clones and drops some. The repertoire includes approximately 90,000 clones, around four fifths of them detected once, and roughly a tenth sits in the top ten. V shed 4 bases, J shed 2 bases, and the junction held 19 bases outside the gene matches. The CDR3 covers 20 residues. The V gene's germline CDR1 is SGHRS and CDR2 YFSETQ. About this clone: Its antigen is as yet unknown.

This TCR derives from a man in his fifties or sixties with renal cell carcinoma. The genes are TRBV5-1 and TRBJ2-3, with 10 bases fitting TRBD2. The material sequenced was blood, taken from a patient whose treatment included radiotherapy and nephrectomy. The CDR3: CASSPIGTSATIDHTDTQYF. Here the CDR3 DNA reads TGCGCCAGCAGCCCCATTGGGACTAGCGCGACCATAGACCACACAGATACGCAGTATTTT.